This T cell receptor beta chain was identified during a study of cytomegalovirus exposure and HLA in healthy donors. Overall study: In a later analysis, the approximately 120 validation repertoires were reported to have used the same platform as the approximately 690 first-cohort repertoires.

The CDR3 is 15 amino acids. Germline V gene data show CDR1 as SGHRS and CDR2 as YFSETQ. The trim removed 1 base at V and 4 bases at J, leaving 4 bases unmatched. Study observations and caveats: Through in vitro validation, a few CMV-associated chains were shown to be specific for CMV antigens. The study put about 180 TCR beta chains on its list as cytomegalovirus-associated.

As for this clone: Its cognate antigen is unknown.

The donors were part of the roughly 120-subject validation cohort, which stood apart from the roughly 670-subject first cohort. Clones were sequenced by immunoSEQ multiplex PCR, and TCRdb holds only the in-frame ones, with some missing. There are under 200,000 clones in the sample; more than 80% occur only once, and 3% to 3.5% lies in the top ten. The sequence derives from a woman younger than 35 in good health and CMV-seropositive. The chain has TRBV5-1 and TRBJ2-3, with 9 positions matching TRBD1. The sequenced material came from PBMCs. The CDR3: CASSLTGGEADTQYF. The DNA for the CDR3 is TGCGCCAGCAGCTTGACAGGGGGCGAGGCAGATACGCAGTATTTT.